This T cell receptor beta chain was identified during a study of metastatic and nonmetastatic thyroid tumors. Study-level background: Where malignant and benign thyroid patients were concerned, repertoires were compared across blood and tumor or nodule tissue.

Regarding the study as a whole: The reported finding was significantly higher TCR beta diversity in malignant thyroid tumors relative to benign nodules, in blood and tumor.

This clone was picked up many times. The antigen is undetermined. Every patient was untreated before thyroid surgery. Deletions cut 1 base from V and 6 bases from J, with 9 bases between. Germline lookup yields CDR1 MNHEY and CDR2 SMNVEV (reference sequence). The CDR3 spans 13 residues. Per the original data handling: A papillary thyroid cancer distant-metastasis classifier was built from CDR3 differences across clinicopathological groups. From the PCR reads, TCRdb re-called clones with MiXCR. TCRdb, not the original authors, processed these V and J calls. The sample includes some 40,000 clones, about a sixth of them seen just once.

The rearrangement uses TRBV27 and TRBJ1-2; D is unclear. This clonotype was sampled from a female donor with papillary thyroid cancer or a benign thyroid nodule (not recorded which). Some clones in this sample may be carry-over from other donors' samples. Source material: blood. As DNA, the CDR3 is TGTGCCAGCAGTTTATTAGGACGACATGGCTACACCTTC. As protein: CASSLLGRHGYTF.